The following is a TCR beta chain sequence with its context. The antigen is undetermined. Researchers ran the PCR with 60 Vbeta and 13 Jbeta primers. Profiled with immunoSEQ multiplex PCR; TCRdb holds only in-frame clones, not every one. The table records 100,000 to 150,000 clones, 75% to 80% of them present only once. CDR3 length: 14 residues. The V and J ends lost 2 bases and 8 bases respectively, with 15 bases between them. Per germline, CDR1 SGHVS and CDR2 FQNEAQ. The data derive from a study of cytomegalovirus exposure and HLA in healthy donors. Looking at the study overall: There were about 85 million unique TCRs (from HLA-typed donors) in an early data release. Overall study results and limits: Later genetic work tied a missense DCLRE1C variant to beta-chain V and J trimming. When a later analysis compared HLA-associated TCR beta chains with equally common others, the HLA-associated chains turned out to be more clonally expanded and to have lower generation probabilities. The study recorded about 160 TCR beta chains that were cytomegalovirus-associated.

The clonotype comes from a middle-aged man in good health and CMV-seronegative. The specimen was PBMCs. The chain recombines TRBV7-8 with TRBJ1-2; no firm D call. This chain's CDR3 is CASSLPRGTGGYTF. The CDR3 coding sequence is TGTGCCAGCAGCTTACCTCGGGGAACGGGGGGCTACACCTTC.